A single sample is the source of the 30 T cell receptor beta chains below, sequenced in a study of OX40 agonist ivuxolimab in advanced cancers. Profiled with immunoSEQ multiplex PCR; TCRdb holds only in-frame clones, not every one. The sample records 60,000 to 85,000 clones, over 70% being singletons. The sample in question was CD4+ or CD8+ T cells sorted from blood, obtained in a trial of the OX40 agonist ivuxolimab. These receptors came from an adult with an advanced solid tumor such as melanoma, head and neck, liver or kidney cancer.

The chain employs TRBV5-1 and TRBJ2-1; 8 nucleotides line up with TRBD2. The CDR3 has 14 amino acids. J gave up 0 bases and V 4 bases, and 0 bases lay outside the gene matches. In germline, CDR1 is SGHRS, CDR2 YFSETQ. CDR3 in DNA: TGCGCCAGCAGCGGGACTAGCTCCTACAATGAGCAGTTCTTC. It yields the protein CASSGTSSYNEQFF.

This clone was counted once. The rearrangement joins TRBV5-1 to TRBJ2-2; D is uncertain. CDR3 length: 15 residues. Trimming shortened V by 4 bases and J by 4 bases, and 14 bases separated the two germline ends. Germline V gene lookup returns CDR1 SGHRS and CDR2 YFSETQ. The CDR3 reads CASSLDGPITGELFF. DNA for the CDR3: TGCGCCAGCAGCCTGGACGGCCCCATCACCGGGGAGCTGTTTTTT.

The rearrangement uses TRBV28 and TRBJ2-5; the D gene could be TRBD1 or TRBD2 (5 bases each). Trimming cost V 7 bases and J 0 bases, with 12 bases left between them. Germline CDR1 and CDR2: MDHEN and SYDVKM. The CDR3 contains 14 residues. CDR3 sequence reads: CASTGGHHQETQYF. The CDR3 nucleotides are TGTGCCAGCACCGGAGGACACCACCAAGAGACCCAGTACTTC.

The count of this clone is one. The chain joins TRBV5-1 to TRBJ1-1; D is undetermined. Trimming removed 0 bases at V and 7 bases at J, with 13 bases between. Germline V CDR1 and CDR2: SGHRS, YFSETQ. This CDR3 spans 14 amino acids. The CDR3 here is CASSLGGPVDEAFF. In DNA, the CDR3 is TGCGCCAGCAGCTTGGGTGGTCCTGTGGATGAAGCTTTCTTT.

V is TRBV7-2 and J is TRBJ2-5, with D perhaps TRBD2 (6 bases). CDR1 is SGHTA and CDR2 is FQGNSA in the germline V gene. Trimming removed 1 base from V and 5 bases from J, with 14 bases in between. There are 15 residues in the CDR3. CDR3 in DNA: TGTGCCAGCAGCTTAGTTAAAGGGAGGTACGAGACCCAGTACTTC. It yields the protein CASSLVKGRYETQYF.

This chain links TRBV6-1 with TRBJ2-5; 9 nucleotides agree with TRBD1. There are 13 residues in the CDR3. J lost 4 bases, V lost 6 bases, and 3 bases had no gene match. The germline V gene encodes CDR1 MNHNS and CDR2 SASEGT. The CDR3 spells CASRDRGRETQYF. The CDR3 region has the DNA TGTGCCAGCAGGGACAGGGGCAGAGAGACCCAGTACTTC.

The chain couples TRBV2 to TRBJ2-7; 10 bases are a match to TRBD1. The CDR3 runs to 14 residues. V lost 5 bases to trimming and J lost 6 bases; unmatched junction nucleotides: 7. Germline V gene data show CDR1 as SNHLY and CDR2 as FYNNEI. The CDR3, as DNA: TGTGCCAGCAGTCCCGACAGGGGGCAGGGCGAGCAGTACTTC. It yields the protein CASSPDRGQGEQYF.

The chain employs TRBV7-3 and TRBJ2-2; D gene ambiguous. The V gene lost 2 bases and the J gene lost 4 bases, with 8 bases spanning the gap. This CDR3 is built from 14 residues. The germline V gene has CDR1 SGHTA and CDR2 FQGTGA. CDR3 region: CASSLLPGTGELFF. The CDR3 DNA reads TGTGCCAGCAGCTTACTCCCAGGCACCGGGGAGCTGTTTTTT.

V is TRBV27 and J is TRBJ2-7, with TRBD2 identical over 7 bases. The CDR3 totals 14 residues. Germline values: CDR1 MNHEY, CDR2 SMNVEV (reference sequence). V gave up 0 bases and J gave up 10 bases; unmatched junction bases: 9. In DNA form, the CDR3 reads TGTGCCAGCAGTTTATCGGCGCAGGGACTAACTCAGTACTTC. It yields the protein CASSLSAQGLTQYF.

This chain uses TRBV7-9 with TRBJ1-5, with TRBD1 matching 7 bases. The CDR3 is 15 residues long. With V trimmed by 3 bases and J by 0 bases, 2 bases remained unmatched. The germline V gene encodes CDR1 SEHNR and CDR2 FQNEAQ (reference sequence). The CDR3 protein is CASSLAGGSNQPQHF. The CDR3 DNA reads TGTGCCAGCAGCTTGGCAGGGGGTAGCAATCAGCCCCAGCATTTT.

The chain links TRBV2 to TRBJ1-3; TRBD1 is a possible D gene (5 bases). CDR3 length: 18 amino acids. Germline CDR1 is SNHLY and CDR2 is FYNNEI. Trimming removed 6 bases from V and 0 bases from J, with 21 bases in between. As DNA, the CDR3 is TGTGCCAGCAGCCTTCTCCCGGGACGTTCCCTCTCTGGAAACACCATATATTTT. This encodes CASSLLPGRSLSGNTIYF.

This rearrangement joins TRBV30 to TRBJ1-1; D is possibly TRBD1 (5 bases). V shed 1 base and J shed 6 bases, with 15 bases lying between them. The CDR3 loop spans 14 amino acids. The germline V gene encodes CDR1 GTSNPN and CDR2 SVGIG (reference sequence). The CDR3 coding sequence is TGTGCCTGGAGTGCCCCCCCGACAGTCCCTGAAGCTTTCTTT. Translating gives CAWSAPPTVPEAFF.

The chain has TRBV5-6 and TRBJ1-2; no clear D. Germline V gene sequence: CDR1 SGHDT, CDR2 YYEEEE. The CDR3 loop spans 12 amino acids. V gave up 4 bases and J gave up 1 base, with 5 bases separating them. The CDR3 here is CASSRVNYGYTF. The CDR3 nucleotides are TGTGCCAGCAGCAGGGTTAACTATGGCTACACCTTC.

V is TRBV6-4 and J is TRBJ2-1; 8 bases match TRBD1. Trimming at V came to 6 bases and at J to 2 bases, leaving 6 bases not matched to a gene. The CDR3 loop spans 15 amino acids. Germline CDR1 is MRHNA and CDR2 is SNTAGT. In nucleotides, the CDR3 is TGTGCCAGCAGAGAAGGGACAGGAGCCTACAATGAGCAGTTCTTC. Translation gives CASREGTGAYNEQFF.

The chain recombines TRBV5-1 with TRBJ2-5, with 9 bases aligning to TRBD2. Germline values: CDR1 SGHRS, CDR2 YFSETQ. This CDR3 region has 14 residues. The J segment lost 4 bases and the V segment lost 4 bases, leaving 5 bases of the junction unmatched. This CDR3 is CASSDPAGGETQYF. The DNA of the CDR3 is TGCGCCAGCAGCGACCCAGCGGGAGGAGAGACCCAGTACTTC.

V is TRBV5-8 and J is TRBJ2-7, with no clear D. This CDR3 has 14 residues. V lost 2 bases and J 1 base, leaving 10 bases between the germline ends. In germline, CDR1 is SGHTS, CDR2 YDEGEE. CDR3 DNA sequence: TGTGCCAGCAGCTTACGGGCACGTTCCTACGAGCAGTACTTC. Residues: CASSLRARSYEQYF. Complete variable domain (other parts from reference TRBV5-8 and TRBJ2-7): EAGVTQSPTHLIKTRGQQATLRCSPISGHTSVYWYQQALGLGLQFLLWYDEGEERNRGNFPPRFSGRQFPNYSSELNVNALELEDSALYLCASSLRARSYEQYFGPGTRLTVT.

The rearrangement uses TRBV19 and TRBJ1-4; maybe TRBD1 (5 bases). In germline, CDR1 is LNHDA, CDR2 SQIVND (reference sequence). This CDR3 comprises 16 residues. V dropped 10 bases and J dropped 8 bases, with 26 bases sitting between them. CDR3 coding DNA: TGTGCCACCCTGAGTGGCACAGGCTACTTAACGGAAAAACTGTTTTTT. This codes for CATLSGTGYLTEKLFF.

This clone was seen only once. V usage is TRBV18 and J usage is TRBJ1-1; D call uncertain. The germline gives CDR1 KGHSH, CDR2 LQKENI. The CDR3 runs to 13 residues. Trimming cost V 5 bases and J 1 base, with 8 bases left between them. The CDR3: CASSLGQNTEAFF. For the CDR3, the DNA is TGTGCCAGCTCATTAGGGCAGAACACTGAAGCTTTCTTT.

This clone is a singleton in its sample. The identical CDR3 is also encoded by other nucleotide sequences in the sample. The rearrangement links TRBV29-1 to TRBJ2-2, with TRBD2 matching 7 bases. The V and J ends lost 6 bases and 5 bases, in that order; junction bases with no gene match: 0. The CDR3 sequence is 11 residues long. The germline gives CDR1 SQVTM, CDR2 ANQGSEA. In nucleotides, the CDR3 is TGCAGCGTGGGGGGGACCGGGGAGCTGTTTTTT. This sequence encodes CSVGGTGELFF.

This chain uses TRBV27 with TRBJ2-2; D is unresolved. The germline CDR1 and CDR2 sequences are MNHEY and SMNVEV (reference sequence). The CDR3 runs to 15 residues. Trimming stripped 2 bases from V and 1 base from J, with 8 bases between. The CDR3 nucleotides are TGTGCCAGCAGTTTACAACGTCAGAACACCGGGGAGCTGTTTTTT. Amino acid sequence: CASSLQRQNTGELFF.

In this sample, this clone turned up once. The V and J genes are TRBV21-1 and TRBJ1-1; TRBD1, as called in the table, went unchecked against the DNA. TRBV21-1 is annotated as a pseudogene. This CDR3 spans 21 amino acids. CDR3 region: CASSKDSKEGTGGRMNTEAFF. In DNA form, the CDR3 reads TGTGCCAGCAGCAAAGACAGCAAAGAGGGGACAGGGGGCCGCATGAACACTGAAGCTTTCTTT.

V gene TRBV18 combines with J gene TRBJ2-2, with a possible D match to TRBD1 (5 bases). CDR1 KGHSH and CDR2 LQKENI come from the germline V gene. CDR3 length: 16 residues. V shed 3 bases and J shed 1 base, with 12 bases lying between them. This CDR3 reads CASSPALGQNTGELFF. The DNA of the CDR3 is TGTGCCAGCTCACCGGCCCTAGGACAGAACACCGGGGAGCTGTTTTTT.

This clone was picked up a small number of times. V is TRBV5-1 and J is TRBJ2-2; 9 bases are shared with TRBD1. The CDR3 consists of 16 residues. Trimming at V came to 2 bases and at J to 6 bases, leaving 8 bases not matched to a gene. Germline V gives CDR1 SGHRS, CDR2 YFSETQ. The CDR3 coding sequence is TGCGCCAGCAGCTTCCTCCAACAGGGGGCGTCCGGGGAGCTGTTTTTT. Its translation: CASSFLQQGASGELFF.

The V and J genes are TRBV7-9 and TRBJ1-1, with 8 nucleotides matching TRBD1. V shed 5 bases, J shed 6 bases, and the junction held 8 bases outside the gene matches. The CDR3 consists of 14 residues. Germline V gene sequence: CDR1 SEHNR, CDR2 FQNEAQ (reference sequence). The CDR3 region is CASSKDRVVAEAFF. The CDR3 DNA reads TGTGCCAGCAGCAAGGACAGGGTGGTCGCTGAAGCTTTCTTT.

The gene calls are TRBV21-1 and TRBJ1-1; TRBD1, the table's D call, was not compared with the DNA. TRBV21-1 is noted as a pseudogene. This CDR3 has 16 amino acids. The CDR3 DNA reads TGTGCCAGCAGCAAAGAGGCAGGGCTGGAGAACACTGAAGCTTTCTTT. Residues: CASSKEAGLENTEAFF.

This clone was recorded only once. The CDR3 reads CASSVSPRRDRDNEQYF. Here the CDR3 DNA reads TGTGCCAGCAGCGTTAGTCCGAGGCGGGACAGGGATAACGAGCAGTACTTC. This sequence joins TRBV7-2 and TRBJ2-7; the match to TRBD1 covers 9 bases. The CDR3 is 17 amino acids. Germline V gene data show CDR1 as SGHTA and CDR2 as FQGNSA. V lost 5 bases and J lost 5; bases outside the gene matches: 16.

V gene TRBV9 combines with J gene TRBJ1-2; the D is unclear. The V and J ends lost 1 base and 5 bases respectively, with 15 bases between them. The CDR3 contains 15 residues. From germline, CDR1 is SGDLS and CDR2 YYNGEE. CDR3 in amino acids: CASSVLGRPLYGYTF. In nucleotides, the CDR3 is TGTGCCAGCAGCGTACTCGGCAGGCCTCTATATGGCTACACCTTC.

The CDR3 sequence is CSAGFGYEQYF. The CDR3, as DNA: TGCAGTGCTGGATTTGGCTACGAGCAGTACTTC. This chain joins TRBV20-1 and TRBJ2-7; D is unclear. The CDR3 is 11 amino acids. Germline V lookup: CDR1 DFQATT, CDR2 SNEGSKA (reference sequence). Between the trimmed V and J ends, which lost 5 bases and 3 bases, there was a span of 8 bases.

The chain joins TRBV28 to TRBJ1-2, with 7 bases fitting TRBD1. The CDR3 is 14 residues long. The germline gives CDR1 MDHEN, CDR2 SYDVKM. The ends lost 11 bases at V and 4 bases at J; junction bases unmatched: 13. Here the CDR3 DNA reads TGTGCCGTACGCCCCTGGGACAGATTCTATGGCTACACCTTC. This translates into CAVRPWDRFYGYTF.

The gene calls are TRBV5-1 and TRBJ1-2, with TRBD1 matching over 7 bases. The CDR3 extends over 16 amino acids. V lost 4 bases, J lost 4 bases, and 13 bases stayed unmatched. Germline lookup yields CDR1 SGHRS and CDR2 YFSETQ. In nucleotides, the CDR3 is TGCGCCAGCAGCCCCGGAACCTTAGACAGGGCCTATGGCTACACCTTC. This sequence encodes CASSPGTLDRAYGYTF.